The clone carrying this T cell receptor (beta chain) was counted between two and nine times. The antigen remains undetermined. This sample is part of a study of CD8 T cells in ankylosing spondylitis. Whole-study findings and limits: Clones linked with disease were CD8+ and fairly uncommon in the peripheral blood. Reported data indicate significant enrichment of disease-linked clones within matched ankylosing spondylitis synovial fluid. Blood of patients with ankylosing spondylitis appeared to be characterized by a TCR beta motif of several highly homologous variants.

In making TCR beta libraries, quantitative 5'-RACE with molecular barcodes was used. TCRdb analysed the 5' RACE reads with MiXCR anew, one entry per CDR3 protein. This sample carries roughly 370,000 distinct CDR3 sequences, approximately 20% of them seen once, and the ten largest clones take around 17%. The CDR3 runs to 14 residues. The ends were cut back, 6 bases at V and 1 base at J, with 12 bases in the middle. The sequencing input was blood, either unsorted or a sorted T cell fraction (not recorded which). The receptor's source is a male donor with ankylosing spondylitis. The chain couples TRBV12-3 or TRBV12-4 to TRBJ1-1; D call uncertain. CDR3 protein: CASSPDYPNTEAFF. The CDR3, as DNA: TGTGCCAGCAGCCCCGACTACCCGAACACTGAAGCTTTCTTT.